This TCR beta chain was recorded in a study of T cells after yellow fever vaccination. As for the study in general: Preparation used SMART-Seq v4 Ultra Low Input for the low-cell-number fractions.

This clonotype was counted once. With a much larger clone just one base away, this may be a read error. Trimming pared 11 bases from V and 3 bases from J, leaving 19 bases between. The CDR3 contains 15 residues. The germline gives CDR1 LNHDA, CDR2 SQIVND (reference sequence). TCRdb redid the calling of the 5' RACE reads with MiXCR, one entry per CDR3 protein. The sample shows 200,000 to 300,000 distinct CDR3 sequences, approximately 6.3% of them seen only once. This sequence was found in a man in his thirties or forties who received the YFV17D yellow fever vaccine. The V gene is TRBV19, the J gene TRBJ2-2; D may be TRBD1 or TRBD2 (5 bases each). The sequencing used CD4+ T cells sorted from PBMCs, collected on the day of the yellow fever booster vaccination. Written as DNA, the CDR3 is TGTGCCGGTACCCGGAGAGGGGTTGACACCGGGGAGCTGTTTTTT. It yields the protein CAGTRRGVDTGELFF.